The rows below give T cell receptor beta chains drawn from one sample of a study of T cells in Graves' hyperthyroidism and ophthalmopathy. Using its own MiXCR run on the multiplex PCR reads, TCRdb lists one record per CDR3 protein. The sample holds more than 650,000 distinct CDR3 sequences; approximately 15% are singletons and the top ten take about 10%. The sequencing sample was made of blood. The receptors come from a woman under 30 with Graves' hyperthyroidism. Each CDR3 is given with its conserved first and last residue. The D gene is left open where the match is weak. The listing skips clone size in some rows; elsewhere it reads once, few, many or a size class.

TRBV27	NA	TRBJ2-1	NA	CASSLSSGELYNEQFF	TGTGCCAGCAGTTTATCTTCGGGGGAGCTCTACAATGAGCAGTTCTTC
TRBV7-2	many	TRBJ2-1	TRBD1	CASSPKTSGGWSYNEQFF	TGTGCCAGCAGCCCGAAAACTTCAGGGGGCTGGTCCTACAATGAGCAGTTCTTC
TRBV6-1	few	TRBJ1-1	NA	CASREGGGNTEAFF	TGTGCCAGTCGGGAGGGGGGCGGGAACACTGAAGCTTTCTTT
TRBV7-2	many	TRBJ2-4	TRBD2	CASSLASSGVAKNIQYF	TGTGCCAGCAGCTTAGCGTCTAGCGGGGTAGCCAAAAACATTCAGTACTTC
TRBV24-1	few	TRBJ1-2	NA	CATSGPGRGYGYTF	TGTGCCACCAGTGGTCCCGGTCGGGGCTATGGCTACACCTTC
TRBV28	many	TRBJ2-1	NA	CASSPGRVEQFF	TGTGCCAGCAGTCCCGGCCGGGTTGAGCAGTTCTTC
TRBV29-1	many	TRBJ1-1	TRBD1	CSVQSTGGLEAFF	TGCAGCGTACAGTCGACAGGGGGATTAGAAGCTTTCTTT
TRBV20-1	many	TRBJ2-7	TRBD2	CSLRTSGIYEQYF	TGCAGCCTTAGGACTAGCGGGATCTACGAGCAGTACTTC
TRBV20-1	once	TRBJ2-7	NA	CSARVGGWEQYF	TGCAGTGCTAGAGTCGGAGGGTGGGAGCAGTACTTC
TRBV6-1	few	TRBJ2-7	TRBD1	CASSISTGWYEQYF	TGTGCCAGCAGTATTTCGACAGGGTGGTACGAGCAGTACTTC
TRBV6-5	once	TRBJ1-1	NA	CASSYTDRTEAFF	TGTGCCAGCAGTTACACCGACCGAACTGAAGCTTTCTTT
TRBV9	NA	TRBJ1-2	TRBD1	CASSLNTGGGGYTF	TGTGCCAGCAGCTTAAACACAGGGGGCGGCGGCTACACCTTC
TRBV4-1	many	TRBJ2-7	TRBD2	CASSQEVRRTSGRRSSYEQYF	TGCGCCAGCAGCCAAGAGGTACGGAGGACTAGCGGGAGGCGAAGCTCCTACGAGCAGTACTTC
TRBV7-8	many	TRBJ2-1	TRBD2	CASSGFMSGRRSYNEQFF	TGTGCCAGCAGCGGCTTCATGAGCGGGAGGCGTTCCTACAATGAGCAGTTCTTC
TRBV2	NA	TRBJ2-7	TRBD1	CASSAGTDAYEQYF	TGTGCCAGCAGTGCCGGGACAGATGCCTACGAGCAGTACTTC
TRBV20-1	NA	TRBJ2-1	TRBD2	CSAREREIYEQFF	TGCAGTGCTCGCGAGCGGGAGATCTATGAGCAGTTCTTC
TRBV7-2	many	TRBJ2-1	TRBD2	CASSLGQAGGPQFF	TGTGCCAGCAGCTTAGGTCAAGCGGGAGGGCCGCAGTTCTTC
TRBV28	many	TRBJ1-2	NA	CASSSGREIGGYTF	TGTGCCAGCAGCTCGGGACGGGAAATAGGGGGCTACACCTTC
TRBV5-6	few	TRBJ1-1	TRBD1	CASSPSPGQVSRDTEAFF	TGTGCCAGCAGCCCCTCTCCGGGACAGGTTTCTCGGGACACTGAAGCTTTCTTT
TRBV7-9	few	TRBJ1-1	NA	CASSRPGLVNTEAFF	TGTGCCAGCAGCCGACCGGGGCTGGTGAACACTGAAGCTTTCTTT
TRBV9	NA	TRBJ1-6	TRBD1	CASSVRGQISYNSPLHF	TGTGCCAGCAGCGTAAGGGGACAGATCTCCTATAATTCACCCCTCCACTTT
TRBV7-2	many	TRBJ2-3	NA	CASSLALGADTQYF	TGTGCCAGCAGCTTAGCGCTGGGCGCAGATACGCAGTATTTT
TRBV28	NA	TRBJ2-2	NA	CASSFFGGRRTGELFF	TGTGCCAGCAGTTTTTTTGGGGGGCGTAGAACCGGGGAGCTGTTTTTT
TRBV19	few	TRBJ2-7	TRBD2	CASSIDRRTRSYEQYF	TGTGCCAGTAGTATAGATCGAAGGACTAGATCCTACGAGCAGTACTTC
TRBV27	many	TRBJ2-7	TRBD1	CASSLWTGLEQYF	TGTGCCAGCAGTTTGTGGACAGGGCTCGAGCAGTACTTC
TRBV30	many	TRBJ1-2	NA	CAWSEVFNYGYTF	TGTGCCTGGAGTGAGGTCTTCAACTATGGCTACACCTTC
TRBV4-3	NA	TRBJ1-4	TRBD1	CASSFRTGKLGWHEKLFF	TGCGCCAGCAGCTTTAGGACAGGGAAGCTTGGTTGGCATGAAAAACTGTTTTTT
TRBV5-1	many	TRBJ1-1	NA	CASSRVRDIGDTEAFF	TGCGCCAGCAGCCGAGTGCGGGATATAGGTGACACTGAAGCTTTCTTT
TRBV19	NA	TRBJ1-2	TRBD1	CASSANRGRFYGYTF	TGTGCCAGTAGTGCGAACAGGGGGCGCTTCTATGGCTACACCTTC
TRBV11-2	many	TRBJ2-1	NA	CASSLDSYYNEQFF	TGTGCCAGCAGCCTTGACTCATACTACAATGAGCAGTTCTTC
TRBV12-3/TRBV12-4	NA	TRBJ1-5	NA	CASSSTSGGMAQHF	TGTGCCAGCAGTTCTACATCCGGGGGAATGGCCCAGCATTTT
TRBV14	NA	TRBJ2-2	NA	CASRPQNTGGLFF	TGTGCCAGCAGGCCACAGAACACCGGGGGGCTGTTTTTT
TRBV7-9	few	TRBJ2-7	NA	CASSDRASEQYF	TGTGCCAGCAGCGACCGGGCTAGTGAGCAGTACTTC
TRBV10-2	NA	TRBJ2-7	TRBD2	CASSEPWGGSYEQYF	TGCGCCAGCAGTGAGCCCTGGGGGGGCTCCTACGAGCAGTACTTC
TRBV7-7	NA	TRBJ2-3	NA	CASSAALSADTQYF	TGTGCCAGCAGCGCCGCCTTGAGCGCAGATACGCAGTATTTT
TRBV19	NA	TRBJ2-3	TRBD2	CASSPGVAGDTQYF	TGTGCCAGTAGTCCCGGAGTAGCGGGGGATACGCAGTATTTT
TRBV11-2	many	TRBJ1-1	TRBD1	CASSLEAGGGPEAFF	TGTGCCAGCAGCTTAGAGGCAGGGGGAGGCCCTGAAGCTTTCTTT
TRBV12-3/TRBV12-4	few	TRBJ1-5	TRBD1	CASSPWGQRNQPQHF	TGTGCCAGCAGCCCGTGGGGACAGCGGAATCAGCCCCAGCATTTT
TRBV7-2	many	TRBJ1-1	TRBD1	CASSFAGTGNTEAFF	TGTGCCAGCAGCTTCGCCGGGACAGGTAACACTGAAGCTTTCTTT
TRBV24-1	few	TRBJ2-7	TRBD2	CATSDRTPSGRIHEQYF	TGTGCCACCAGTGATCGGACCCCTAGCGGGAGAATCCACGAGCAGTACTTC
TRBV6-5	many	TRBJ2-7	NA	CASSYSQGSSYEQYF	TGTGCCAGCAGTTACTCTCAAGGGAGCTCCTACGAGCAGTACTTC
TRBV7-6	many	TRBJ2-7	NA	CASSLGSGLTYEQYF	TGTGCCAGCAGCTTAGGAAGTGGACTTACCTACGAGCAGTACTTC
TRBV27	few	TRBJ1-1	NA	CASSLSGREAFF	TGTGCCAGCAGTTTGAGTGGACGTGAAGCTTTCTTT
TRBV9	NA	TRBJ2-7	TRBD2	CASSVAGTSSHEQYF	TGTGCCAGCAGCGTGGCCGGGACTAGCTCCCACGAGCAGTACTTC
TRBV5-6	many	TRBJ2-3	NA	CASSLRLSSTDTQYF	TGTGCCAGCAGCTTACGGTTGTCTAGCACAGATACGCAGTATTTT
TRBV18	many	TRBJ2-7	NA	CASSPLDNYEQYF	TGTGCCAGCTCACCTTTAGACAACTACGAGCAGTACTTC
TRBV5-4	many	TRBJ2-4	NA	CASSPLGVAKNIQYF	TGTGCCAGCAGCCCCCTGGGAGTAGCCAAAAACATTCAGTACTTC
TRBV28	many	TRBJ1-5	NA	CASRAGGGPNQPQHF	TGTGCCAGCAGGGCCGGGGGGGGACCTAATCAGCCCCAGCATTTT
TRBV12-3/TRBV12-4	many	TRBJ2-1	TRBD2	CASTPTGEGKVEQFF	TGTGCCAGCACCCCCACCGGGGAGGGGAAAGTTGAGCAGTTCTTC
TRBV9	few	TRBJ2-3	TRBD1	CASSAYDRGGADTQYF	TGTGCCAGCAGCGCTTACGACAGGGGGGGAGCAGATACGCAGTATTTT
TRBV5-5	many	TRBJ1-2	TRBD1	CASSLPGTANYGYTF	TGTGCCAGCAGCTTACCCGGGACAGCTAACTATGGCTACACCTTC
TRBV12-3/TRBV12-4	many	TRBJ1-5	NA	CASSLVYGNQPQHF	TGTGCCAGCAGTTTAGTCTATGGAAATCAGCCCCAGCATTTT
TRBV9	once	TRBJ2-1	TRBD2	CASSGGGLAGVSEQFF	TGTGCCAGCAGCGGCGGCGGGCTAGCGGGAGTAAGTGAGCAGTTCTTC
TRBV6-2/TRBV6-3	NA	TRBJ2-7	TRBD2	CASSPSGSNEQYF	TGTGCCAGCAGTCCCAGCGGGAGCAATGAGCAGTACTTC
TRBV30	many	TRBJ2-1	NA	CAWTDNGLNEQFF	TGTGCCTGGACCGATAACGGGCTAAATGAGCAGTTCTTC
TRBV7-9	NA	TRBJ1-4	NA	CASSLNGETNEKLFF	TGTGCCAGCAGCTTAAATGGCGAAACTAATGAAAAACTGTTTTTT
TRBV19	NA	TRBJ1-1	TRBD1	CASSMLGTGGGGAFF	TGTGCCAGTAGTATGTTGGGGACAGGAGGTGGCGGGGCTTTCTTT
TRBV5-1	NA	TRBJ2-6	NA	CASSYTGTGANVLTF	TGCGCCAGCAGCTATACAGGGACTGGGGCCAACGTCCTGACTTTC
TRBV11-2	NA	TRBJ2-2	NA	CASSAGETGELFF	TGTGCCAGCAGCGCTGGGGAGACCGGGGAGCTGTTTTTT